This T cell receptor (beta chain) emerged from a study of blood T cell repertoires in COVID-19. As for the study in general: The origin of the acute and convalescent COVID-19 samples was the United States, Italy and Spain. The cDNA or gDNA used as material had been derived from T cells, B-cell-depleted T cells, or PBMCs.

Per the authors' pipeline: By means of reference gene primer amplification, nucleated cell counts were estimated. Libraries were prepared by immunoSEQ multiplex PCR; TCRdb keeps only in-frame clonotypes and omits some of them. The V and J calls and clone size were taken over from that table, and D and trimming were inferred from the DNA. This sample has about 160,000 clones, with over 65% found just once. The V end lost 1 base, the J end lost 4 bases, and 8 bases lay between the germline ends. The CDR3 is made up of 13 amino acids. Germline CDR1 is SGHAT and CDR2 is FQNNGV. The TCR originated in a man between 60 and 70 years old with acute or convalescent COVID-19. The J gene is TRBJ2-7, the V gene TRBV11-2; D remains unclear. The sample comprised peripheral blood. For the CDR3, the DNA is TGTGCCAGCAGCTTAGGTTCCTCTTACGAGCAGTACTTC. Encoded protein: CASSLGSSYEQYF.